The 8 T cell receptor beta chains below come from one sample, sequenced in a study of CD8 T cells in ankylosing spondylitis. From the 5' RACE reads, TCRdb called clonotypes with MiXCR, one entry per CDR3 protein. The sample lists around 330,000 distinct CDR3 sequences, under 14% seen once, with more than 7% in the top ten. The material sequenced was blood, either unsorted or a sorted T cell fraction (not recorded which). The receptors stem from a female donor with ankylosing spondylitis or in good health (not recorded which).

The chain's CDR3 is CAAASVGRGSEQYF. The CDR3 DNA sequence: TGTGCCGCAGCATCAGTCGGGAGAGGAAGCGAGCAGTACTTC. The J gene is TRBJ2-7, the V gene TRBV27, with D possibly matching TRBD2 (6 bases). Per the germline V gene, CDR1 is MNHEY and CDR2 is SMNVEV (reference sequence). V dropped 11 bases and J dropped 6 bases, with 23 bases sitting between them. This CDR3 is 14 amino acids long.

This clonotype was detected only a few times. The rearrangement joins TRBV10-3 to TRBJ1-2; 9 nucleotides match TRBD1. Germline assignment: CDR1 ENHRY and CDR2 SYGVKD. The CDR3 is made up of 15 amino acids. Trimming took 10 bases from V and 4 from J; bases not matched to a gene: 13. The CDR3 sequence is CATRGDREKGYGYTF. The CDR3 DNA is TGTGCCACCCGAGGGGACAGGGAAAAGGGCTATGGCTACACCTTC.

J is TRBJ1-4 and V is TRBV13; TRBD1 agrees at 8 bases. There are 18 residues in the CDR3. V gave up 6 bases and J gave up 3 bases; unmatched junction bases: 15. Germline values: CDR1 PRHDT, CDR2 FYEKMQ (reference sequence). In nucleotides, the CDR3 is TGTGCCAGCAGACAGCGGACAGGGAGTCAGGCAGCTAATGAAAAACTGTTTTTT. This encodes CASRQRTGSQAANEKLFF.

This clonotype was seen a few times. The chain employs TRBV4-3 and TRBJ2-1; maybe TRBD2 (6 bases). CDR1 and CDR2 from the germline V gene are LGHNA and YSLEER. The CDR3 length is 13 residues. V was cut by 3 bases and J by 7 bases, with 10 bases left in between. The CDR3 protein is CASSHSSGNEQFF. In DNA form, the CDR3 reads TGCGCCAGCAGCCATAGTAGCGGAAATGAGCAGTTCTTC.

The chain links TRBV5-1 to TRBJ1-4; possible D gene TRBD1, 6 bases. V shed 2 bases and J shed 3 bases, with 11 bases lying between them. Germline lookup yields CDR1 SGHRS and CDR2 YFSETQ. CDR3 length: 15 amino acids. The CDR3 loop reads CASSFDRRPNEKLFF. CDR3 DNA sequence: TGCGCCAGCAGCTTCGACAGGCGGCCTAATGAAAAACTGTTTTTT.

This clonotype has ten or more counts. The genes are TRBV5-1 and TRBJ2-7; D remains ambiguous. The V and J ends lost 2 bases and 6 bases respectively, with 21 bases between them. CDR3 length equals 16 residues. Looked up from germline, CDR1 is SGHRS and CDR2 is YFSETQ. CDR3 sequence: CASSFNTVGSPSEQYF. CDR3 bases: TGCGCCAGCAGCTTTAACACCGTTGGTTCCCCCAGCGAGCAGTACTTC.

The V call is TRBV7-9, the J call TRBJ2-7; D is uncertain. Germline CDR1 is SEHNR and CDR2 is FQNEAQ (reference sequence). The CDR3 loop spans 13 amino acids. The V end was cut by 4 bases, the J end by 2 bases, with 9 bases between. In DNA, the CDR3 is TGTGCCAGCAGCTCGCCAAGGGCCTACGAGCAGTACTTC. Translation: CASSSPRAYEQYF.

This clonotype has just a few counts. This chain joins TRBV5-1 and TRBJ2-3, with unresolved D. V was shortened by 0 bases and J by 1 base, with 6 bases between the two germline ends. There are 14 residues in the CDR3. Germline V gene data show CDR1 as SGHRS and CDR2 as YFSETQ. The CDR3: CASSLDQRTDTQYF. CDR3 in DNA: TGCGCCAGCAGCTTGGATCAACGCACAGATACGCAGTATTTT.